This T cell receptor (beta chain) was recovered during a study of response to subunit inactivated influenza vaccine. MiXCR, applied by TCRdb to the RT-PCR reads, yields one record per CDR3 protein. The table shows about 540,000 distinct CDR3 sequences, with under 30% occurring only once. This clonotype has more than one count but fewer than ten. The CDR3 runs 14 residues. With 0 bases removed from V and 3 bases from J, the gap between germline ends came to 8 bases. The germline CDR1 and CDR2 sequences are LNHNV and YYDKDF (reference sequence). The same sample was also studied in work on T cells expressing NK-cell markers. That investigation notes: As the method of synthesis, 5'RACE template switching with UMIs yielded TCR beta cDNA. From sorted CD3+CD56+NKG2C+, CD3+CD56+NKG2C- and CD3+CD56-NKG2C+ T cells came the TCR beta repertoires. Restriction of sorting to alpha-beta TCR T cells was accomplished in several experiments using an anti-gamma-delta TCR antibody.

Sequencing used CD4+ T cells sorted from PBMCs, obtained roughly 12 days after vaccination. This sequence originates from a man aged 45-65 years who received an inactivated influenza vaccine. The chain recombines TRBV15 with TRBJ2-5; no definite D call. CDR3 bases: TGTGCCACCAGCAGAGATCCGGACGAAGAGACCCAGTACTTC. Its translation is CATSRDPDEETQYF.